Listed below are T cell receptor beta chains from one sample, sequenced in a study of T-cell memory formation after mild COVID-19. TCRdb fed the 5' RACE reads into MiXCR, producing one record per CDR3 protein. The data show some 490,000 distinct CDR3 sequences, about 20% seen once. The sample taken for sequencing was PBMCs or a T cell subset sorted from them (not recorded which). These receptors all stem from an adult woman who had mild COVID-19 (a few samples of this study predate the infection). Cell type and time point are not known. Each CDR3 is given with its conserved first and last residue. D genes are given only for firm matches. A row's size may be missing; if present it is once, few, many or a size class.

DNA	CDR3	length	J	D	size	V
TGTGCCACCTCCGGGACTAGCGGGATAAACACCGGGGAGCTGTTTTTT	CATSGTSGINTGELFF	16	TRBJ2-2	TRBD2	many	TRBV2
TGTGCCAGTGGTGCGGGCCCCTCCTACAATGAGCAGTTCTTC	CASGAGPSYNEQFF	14	TRBJ2-1	-	-	TRBV28
TGTGCCAGCAGTCCACAGGGGGCTGTTCAGGGGGAGCTGTTTTTT	CASSPQGAVQGELFF	15	TRBJ2-2	TRBD1	-	TRBV3-1
TGTGCCAGCAGCCATGGCCAGCAGCGGCCGCAGTATTTT	CASSHGQQRPQYF	13	TRBJ2-3	-	few	TRBV14
TGTGCCAGCAGCTTAGGCCTAGCGGAGGCCTACGAGCAGTACTTC	CASSLGLAEAYEQYF	15	TRBJ2-7	TRBD2	-	TRBV7-9
TGTGCCAGCAGTAAAGAATGGACTAGCGGGGGCACCGGGGAGCTGTTTTTT	CASSKEWTSGGTGELFF	17	TRBJ2-2	TRBD2	-	TRBV25-1
TGCGCCAGCAGCTCGGCCGGTAACATGAACACTGAAGCTTTCTTT	CASSSAGNMNTEAFF	15	TRBJ1-1	-	-	TRBV5-1
TGTGCCAGCAGAAAAAGGGAGCGGAGAACAGATACGCAGTATTTT	CASRKRERRTDTQYF	15	TRBJ2-3	-	many	TRBV2
TGTGCCAGCAGCCCCCGCCCGGGGGGGAACCACAATGAGCAGTTCTTC	CASSPRPGGNHNEQFF	16	TRBJ2-1	TRBD2	-	TRBV9
TGTGCCAGCAGCTTATACCCTCAGAGCTACGAGCAGTACTTC	CASSLYPQSYEQYF	14	TRBJ2-7	-	few	TRBV7-3
TGTGCCAGCAGCTTAGATAAAGCGGGAGGTTACAATGAGCAGTTCTTC	CASSLDKAGGYNEQFF	16	TRBJ2-1	TRBD2	-	TRBV7-6
TGTGCCAGCAGCGTAGCTACGGGGGTGGGCACTGAAGCTTTCTTT	CASSVATGVGTEAFF	15	TRBJ1-1	-	-	TRBV9
TGTGCCTGGACCCAGGGGTACAATGAGCAGTTCTTC	CAWTQGYNEQFF	12	TRBJ2-1	-	-	TRBV30
TGTGCCAGCAGTGAGATTCGGGGGGGCGCTTGGTCCTACGAGCAGTACTTC	CASSEIRGGAWSYEQYF	17	TRBJ2-7	TRBD2	-	TRBV6-5
TGTGCCAGCAGCCTCGGGACGGCGCCCCAGTATTTT	CASSLGTAPQYF	12	TRBJ2-3	-	many	TRBV6-2/TRBV6-3
TGTGCCAGCACCGGACAGGGCTCTGGGGCCAACGTCCTGACTTTC	CASTGQGSGANVLTF	15	TRBJ2-6	TRBD1	few	TRBV5-6
TGTGCCAGCAGTTTTCAGGGGGCCGCCTATGGCTACACCTTC	CASSFQGAAYGYTF	14	TRBJ1-2	TRBD1	-	TRBV28
TGTGCCAGCAGCTTAATATCGTGGCGGCCCTACGAGCAGTACTTC	CASSLISWRPYEQYF	15	TRBJ2-7	-	few	TRBV7-3
TGTGCCAGCAGCTTAGGGGTACACCGTGAAGCTTTCTTT	CASSLGVHREAFF	13	TRBJ1-1	-	-	TRBV7-2
TGCGCCAGCTCCTGGACCGGGAGCTCCTACGAGCAGTACTTC	CASSWTGSSYEQYF	14	TRBJ2-7	-	many	TRBV5-1
TGCAGCGTTGAAGTTGGGACCTACATGAACACTGAAGCTTTCTTT	CSVEVGTYMNTEAFF	15	TRBJ1-1	-	-	TRBV29-1
TGTGCCACCAGCAGAGATTTGAGACTGAACACTGAAGCTTTCTTT	CATSRDLRLNTEAFF	15	TRBJ1-1	-	-	TRBV15
TGTGCCAGCTCACAAGTTGGGAGAGATACGCAGTATTTT	CASSQVGRDTQYF	13	TRBJ2-3	-	few	TRBV18
TGTGCCACCAGCAGAGATCGGACAGGGGGCCTTGAAAAACTGTTTTTT	CATSRDRTGGLEKLFF	16	TRBJ1-4	TRBD1	few	TRBV15
TGCAGCGTTGGTGGCACAATCACAGATACGCAGTATTTT	CSVGGTITDTQYF	13	TRBJ2-3	-	few	TRBV29-1
TGTGCCAGTAGTATGGCAGGGGTCAGAGATACGCAGTATTTT	CASSMAGVRDTQYF	14	TRBJ2-3	-	few	TRBV19
TGTGCCACCGCAGATTCAGCCCTCATTGGCTACACCTTC	CATADSALIGYTF	13	TRBJ1-2	-	few	TRBV5-5
TGTGCCAGCAGCGGATCTAGAGACAGCTCCTACGAGCAGTACTTC	CASSGSRDSSYEQYF	15	TRBJ2-7	-	-	TRBV9
TGTGCCAGCAGTTTGCGGCCGCAGGGAACCGGGGAGCTGTTTTTT	CASSLRPQGTGELFF	15	TRBJ2-2	-	once	TRBV12-3/TRBV12-4
TGTGCCAGCAGCCAGGGAAGGGGGCGTGGAAACACCATATATTTT	CASSQGRGRGNTIYF	15	TRBJ1-3	TRBD1	-	TRBV7-2
TGTGCCAGCTGGGATGAAAAACTGTTTTTT	CASWDEKLFF	10	TRBJ1-4	-	-	TRBV7-9
TGTGCCAGCAGTCCCGCGACAGGGGGGGCAGCCCTCCACTTT	CASSPATGGAALHF	14	TRBJ1-6	TRBD1	few	TRBV28
TGTGCCAGCAGCTCCTCTAGCGCCCACTACGAGCAGTACTTC	CASSSSSAHYEQYF	14	TRBJ2-7	-	-	TRBV7-9
TGTGCCAGCAGGTGGGCTGGACAGCTAAGCTATGGCTACACCTTC	CASRWAGQLSYGYTF	15	TRBJ1-2	-	few	TRBV7-2
TGTGCCGTTCAAGGCCGCACAGATACGCAGTATTTT	CAVQGRTDTQYF	12	TRBJ2-3	-	-	TRBV10-3
TGCAGTGCTAGAGGTGCGAGACAAGAGACCCAGTACTTC	CSARGARQETQYF	13	TRBJ2-5	-	-	TRBV20-1
TGTGCCACCAGCAGGGAGCAGAGCTCCTACAATGAGCAGTTCTTC	CATSREQSSYNEQFF	15	TRBJ2-1	-	few	TRBV15
TGTGCCAGCAGCCGTACAGGGGGCTTTCGAAATGAGCAGTTCTTC	CASSRTGGFRNEQFF	15	TRBJ2-1	TRBD1	-	TRBV7-9
TGCAGTGCTAGACAAGGGACCCCCAGGAACGAGCAGTACTTC	CSARQGTPRNEQYF	14	TRBJ2-7	-	-	TRBV20-1
TGTGCCAGCAGCGTAGCCCCCAGCGGTGACAATGAGCAGTTCTTC	CASSVAPSGDNEQFF	15	TRBJ2-1	-	-	TRBV9
TGTGCCAGCTCACCTCAGGTGGGGGGCAAGTACTTC	CASSPQVGGKYF	12	TRBJ2-7	-	-	TRBV18
TGTGCCAGCAGCTTAGTATCACGACGGTCCGTCTACGAGCAGTACTTC	CASSLVSRRSVYEQYF	16	TRBJ2-7	-	-	TRBV7-2
TGCAGCGCCGAGCGGACAGTGCGAAATGAGCAGTTCTTC	CSAERTVRNEQFF	13	TRBJ2-1	-	-	TRBV29-1
TGTGCCAGCAGCTCGGGACACCGGAGCTCCTACAATGAGCAGTTCTTC	CASSSGHRSSYNEQFF	16	TRBJ2-1	-	many	TRBV7-2
TGTGCCAGCAGCTTAGCCGGGACTAAGTACGAGCAGTACTTC	CASSLAGTKYEQYF	14	TRBJ2-7	TRBD2	-	TRBV7-8
TGTGCCAGCACCCAGTTGGTTATGAACACTGAAGCTTTCTTT	CASTQLVMNTEAFF	14	TRBJ1-1	-	few	TRBV5-8
TGTGCCAGCAGCCTAGAGGGACCGATCTACGAGCAGTACTTC	CASSLEGPIYEQYF	14	TRBJ2-7	-	-	TRBV7-2
TGCGCCAGCAGCTTGCTACATCCTGAACCTCAGCCCCAGCATTTT	CASSLLHPEPQPQHF	15	TRBJ1-5	-	-	TRBV5-1
TGCGCCAGCAGCTTCCTTCCCCAAGAGACCCAGTACTTC	CASSFLPQETQYF	13	TRBJ2-5	-	few	TRBV5-1
TGTGCCAGCAGCCCCGGACACGGCTATGGCTACACCTTC	CASSPGHGYGYTF	13	TRBJ1-2	-	-	TRBV7-9
TGTGCCACCAGCGCTTCGAGGCTGCGGGTGGGTCAGCCCCAGCATTTT	CATSASRLRVGQPQHF	16	TRBJ1-5	-	few	TRBV15
TGTGCCAGCAGACCACCCCCAGGGGTGCTACCAAATACGCAGTATTTT	CASRPPPGVLPNTQYF	16	TRBJ2-3	-	-	TRBV11-3
TGTGCCACCAGCAGAGATCAGGGCGGTCAGCCCCAGCATTTT	CATSRDQGGQPQHF	14	TRBJ1-5	-	few	TRBV15
TGCGCCAGCAGCTCTATGGGCCTAGCGGGCAGCACAGATACGCAGTATTTT	CASSSMGLAGSTDTQYF	17	TRBJ2-3	TRBD2	-	TRBV5-1
TGTGCCAGCAGCGTAGCTACGGGGGGTGGCACAGATACGCAGTATTTT	CASSVATGGGTDTQYF	16	TRBJ2-3	TRBD2	few	TRBV9
TGTGCCAGCAGCCCCTCCGGGACTAGCGGGAGTCGAAACGAGCAGTACTTC	CASSPSGTSGSRNEQYF	17	TRBJ2-7	TRBD2	few	TRBV13
TGTGCCAGCAGCACCCCGGGACAGGGAGTCTACGAGCAGTACTTC	CASSTPGQGVYEQYF	15	TRBJ2-7	TRBD1	many	TRBV12-3/TRBV12-4
TGCAGTGCTAGGGAAACGGGACAGGGGTACATCCCAGAAGCTTTCTTT	CSARETGQGYIPEAFF	16	TRBJ1-1	TRBD1	few	TRBV20-1
TGTGCCAGCAGCCCCGAGGGGTCGGGGACCCAGTACTTC	CASSPEGSGTQYF	13	TRBJ2-5	-	few	TRBV7-3
TGTGCCAGCAGTCCCCGGACAGGGAATGAAAAACTGTTTTTT	CASSPRTGNEKLFF	14	TRBJ1-4	TRBD1	-	TRBV12-3/TRBV12-4